This T cell receptor beta chain was identified in a study of T cell repertoires in cytomegalovirus infection. For the study at large: In public TCR beta signatures, there were indications of both CMV infection and matching HLA type. Study-wide findings and caveats: Totalled public TCR beta family frequency picked out people who carried CMV plus the relevant HLA. HLA-C-restricted TCR beta clonotypes specific for CMV led the ex vivo response.

The CDR3 covers 12 residues. Germline-derived CDR1 and CDR2 are DFQATT and SNEGSKA (reference sequence). V lost 5 bases to trimming and J lost 2 bases; unmatched junction nucleotides: 0. This clonotype showed up many times. Its antigen is not known. TCRdb passed the reads through MiXCR, listing each CDR3 protein once. The table shows about 140,000 distinct CDR3 sequences, with roughly 6.5% occurring only once. The clonotype comes from a human donor in good health (CMV status not recorded). Some clones in this sample may be carry-over from other donors' samples. V usage is TRBV20-1 and J usage is TRBJ1-2, with TRBD1 matching 9 bases. Sequenced sample: PBMCs. The CDR3 coding sequence is TGCAGTGCTGGGACAGGGAACTATGGCTACACCTTC. It translates to CSAGTGNYGYTF.